This T cell receptor beta chain was captured by sequencing in a study of cytomegalovirus exposure and HLA in healthy donors (dated by TCRdb to the late 2010s). For context, the study as a whole: An earlier analysis of roughly 630 of the donors reported 250 to 300 Gb of sequence data and roughly 110 million unique TCR beta sequences from 150 million to 200 million T cells. An early release covering more than 500 HLA-typed donors comprised 250 to 350 gigabases of sequencing data and around 80 million unique TCR sequences. Of the approximately 400 genotyped donors, approximately 80% fell in the genetic ancestry cluster associated with self-reported Caucasian donors. The aim of the study was to test whether cataloging public T cell receptors could identify signatures of past pathogen exposure. Using immunosequencing, the study profiled T cell repertoires from approximately 700 subjects and related those repertoires to cytomegalovirus serostatus. A separate validation cohort of over 95 different subjects was used in addition to the approximately 700-subject first cohort. High-throughput TCR immunosequencing, statistical association of individual TCRs with disease status, and machine learning were combined to predict cytomegalovirus infection status. In a later analysis, previously published TCR beta repertoires from 550 to 750 donors were re-analyzed and high-resolution HLA genotyping was added so that TCR occurrence patterns could be studied. In the later analysis, no new phenotypic data were used to find candidate immune exposures; instead, reliance was placed on TCR beta sequences and their occurrence across donors. An earlier analysis of around 580 of the donors used high-throughput TCR beta sequencing to judge whether each TCR beta V gene segment behaved as functional or pseudogenic. Donor age, sex, ethnicity and CMV serostatus were collected together with the repertoire data. A later genetic analysis used genome-wide SNP genotypes for about 65% of the 666 donors, treating that subset as a discovery cohort. Every repertoire in the discovery cohort had been generated on one and the same sequencing platform. HLA typing included class I and class II loci at four-digit resolution. The number of donors typed differed by locus, with roughly 629-640 for A, B, C, DRB1 and DQB1, 522 for DQA1, 600 to 610 for DPA1, and around 450 for DPB1. About five DR-DQ haplotypes were handled as single units for association and clustering because linkage in the cohort was strong. On average, 235,054 unique TCR beta nucleotide sequences were sequenced per donor among a few hundred genotyped donors of the cohort, with roughly 18% of those sequences being non-productive.

The cohort comprised around 700 healthy bone marrow donors. All cohort members were sampled while nominally healthy, although unrecorded immune exposures were likely present. The donor tested CMV seropositive, placing the donor among the 290 or so seropositive members of the cohort. Every donor gave a peripheral blood sample, and the peripheral blood mononuclear cells from that sample were used for TCR beta sequencing. The Qiagen DNeasy Blood Extraction Kit was used to extract genomic DNA from the blood cell samples. Trimming costs V 4 bases and J 4 bases, and their ends lie 14 bases apart. Taken from the germline V gene (reference sequence), the CDR1 and CDR2 loops are LNHDA and SQIVND. The CDR3 starts with the cysteine, ends with the phenylalanine, and has 14 residues. Just the 42-base CDR3 DNA is kept, in frame starting at base 1. With respect to this clone: Its cognate antigen has yet to be identified. No base quality information exists; no much larger clone differs at one position.

Receptor libraries were prepared by the immunoSEQ multiplex PCR assay. For the multiplex PCR, a mixture combining 60 forward primers for TCR Vbeta segments and 13 reverse primers for TCR Jbeta segments was used. The CDR3 region of rearranged TCR beta genes was amplified from genomic DNA by a multiplex PCR assay. On the Illumina HiSeq System, the amplified TCR beta libraries were sequenced as 87-base-pair reads. From the authors' description of their analysis: In a later analysis, roughly 80 million unique TCR beta chains were counted across the 666 repertoires, and approximately 11 million of these chains were shared by at least two donors. Raw reads were error-corrected and collapsed into unique sequences with a nearest-neighbor algorithm that merged closely related sequences to remove PCR and sequencing errors. CDR3 sequences were aligned to IMGT reference sequences to assign V, D and J gene segments. For a sequence to be retained, a match of at least six nucleotides to both a V gene segment and a J gene segment was required. A rearrangement counted as productive if the CDR3 had no stop codons and remained in frame with V and J, and every other rearrangement counted as non-productive. CDR3 was defined by IMGT convention, running from the second conserved V-encoded cysteine to the conserved J-encoded phenylalanine. Sequences without an unambiguous match to a single V gene segment were excluded from the earlier analysis of a few hundred of the donors. In an earlier analysis of a few hundred of the donors, V segments were called functional above 56.7% productive rearrangements and were called segregating when the between-donor standard deviation exceeded 5%. To diagnose cytomegalovirus status from the catalog of TCR beta chain sequences, a statistical classification framework was built. In a later analysis, TCR nucleotide sequences were compared against IMGT/GENE-DB human TR gene sequences so that V and J genes could be assigned. The TCRdist pipeline was used in a later analysis to assign CDR3 sequences and most-parsimonious VDJ recombination scenarios. In a later analysis, every TCR beta chain was defined by the combination of its CDR3 amino acid sequence and its V-gene family, and reads without a unique V-gene family were dropped. A later analysis removed 550 to 650 highly shared, low-generation-probability nucleotide sequences to deal with suspected cross-contamination and a sequencing artifact. For each public chain, a later analysis derived a clonal expansion index from normalized ranks of inferred template counts within each repertoire. Generation probabilities in a later analysis came from a VDJ recombination model fitted to out-of-frame rearrangements, and those results were checked against IGoR. In a later analysis, TCR-TCR, TCR-HLA and TCR-CMV co-occurrence was scored with hypergeometric tests, and a repertoire-size bias correction was applied to TCR pairs. To estimate false discovery rates, a later analysis permuted the HLA or CMV assignments 20 times. A later analysis grouped co-occurring TCRs with DBSCAN, adding TCRdist sequence similarity when clustering within HLA-allele-positive subsets. Co-occurrence clustering excluded repertoires with fewer than 30,000 or more than 120,000 public chains, plus five with anomalous nucleotide sharing. The table was pulled from immuneACCESS by TCRdb, which kept in-frame rearrangements only. Such tables lose some clones; where checked, under half of the loss comes from unresolved V genes, and the rest has no known cause. Clonal size and the V and J genes are those of that table, whereas D and trimming came from the DNA. The sample table records fewer than 200,000 clones; about 86% of these occur just once. Over 1.5% of the sample comes from the top ten.

What the research found in general, with its limitations: Specific HLA alleles were associated with 15,000 to 20,000 TCR beta sequences at a false discovery rate of 0.05 in a later analysis. The presence/absence analyses assumed that sequencing depth was roughly uniform across donors, and that assumption may not be true. A cluster of highly shared sequence variants was judged likely to be a technical artifact of the sequencing pipeline. Only TCR beta chains were sequenced in this cohort, and the absence of alpha or paired-chain data limited detectable features. A total of 164 TCR beta chains were listed by the study as associated with cytomegalovirus. Because HLA typing was unavailable for some donors at each locus, only the typed subset was used in association tests. A later analysis found that HLA-associated TCR beta chains were more clonally expanded and had lower generation probabilities than equally common non-associated chains. In vitro tests confirmed that a few of the cytomegalovirus-associated TCR beta chains recognize cytomegalovirus antigens. The classifier was reported to diagnose cytomegalovirus status with high specificity and sensitivity in both the original cohort and the validation cohort. In a later analysis, TCR association rates were found to vary across HLA loci, with the most associated TCRs seen for DRB1 alleles and the fewest for HLA-C alleles. The 87-base-pair reads could not distinguish some IMGT-functional V segments, including TRBV6-2 and TRBV6-3, so those segments were excluded. A further reported finding was that TCR beta sequences accurately predicted the HLA-A and HLA-B alleles for most subjects in the first cohort. According to the authors, the approach could potentially be generalized to other disease states and immunological phenotypes. Several of the top co-occurrence clusters appeared to be linked to parvovirus B19, influenza, CMV and Epstein-Barr virus, according to a later analysis. Immune exposure information for the cohort was limited to CMV serostatus. Correlated functional status among segregating V segments might be attributable to linkage disequilibrium, but an unknown experimental factor could not be ruled out. Across donors, most TCR sequences were observed very rarely, whereas some public TCRs were present in many individuals. Broadly in line with IMGT annotations, most TCR beta V segments showed up in productive rearrangements about 87% or about 30% of the time in an earlier analysis of around 600 of the donors. In a later genetic analysis, fewer N-insertions in productive TCRs were reported among donors in an Asian-associated ancestry cluster than the approximately 710-donor mean. Approximately 16 rarely observed V segments, including chromosome 9 orphons, were excluded from the earlier analysis of approximately 500 of the donors because counts were too low. When HLA alleles, especially DR and DQ, strongly co-occurred, TCR associations were difficult to assign to individual alleles. An association between a missense DCLRE1C variant and V-gene and J-gene trimming of TCR beta chains was found in a later genetic analysis and replicated in an independent cohort. In a later analysis, most CMV-associated TCR beta chains were found to appear HLA-restricted, with HLA associations seemingly driven largely by CMV exposure.

The TCR was taken from a middle-aged man in good health and CMV-seropositive. The sample taken for sequencing was PBMCs. This chain is built from TRBV19 and TRBJ2-7; matching of 6 bases hints at TRBD1 as the D gene. The CDR3 amino acid sequence is: CASSTAGTTYEQYF. The nucleotide sequence is TGTGCCAGTAGTACAGCCGGGACAACTTACGAGCAGTACTTC.